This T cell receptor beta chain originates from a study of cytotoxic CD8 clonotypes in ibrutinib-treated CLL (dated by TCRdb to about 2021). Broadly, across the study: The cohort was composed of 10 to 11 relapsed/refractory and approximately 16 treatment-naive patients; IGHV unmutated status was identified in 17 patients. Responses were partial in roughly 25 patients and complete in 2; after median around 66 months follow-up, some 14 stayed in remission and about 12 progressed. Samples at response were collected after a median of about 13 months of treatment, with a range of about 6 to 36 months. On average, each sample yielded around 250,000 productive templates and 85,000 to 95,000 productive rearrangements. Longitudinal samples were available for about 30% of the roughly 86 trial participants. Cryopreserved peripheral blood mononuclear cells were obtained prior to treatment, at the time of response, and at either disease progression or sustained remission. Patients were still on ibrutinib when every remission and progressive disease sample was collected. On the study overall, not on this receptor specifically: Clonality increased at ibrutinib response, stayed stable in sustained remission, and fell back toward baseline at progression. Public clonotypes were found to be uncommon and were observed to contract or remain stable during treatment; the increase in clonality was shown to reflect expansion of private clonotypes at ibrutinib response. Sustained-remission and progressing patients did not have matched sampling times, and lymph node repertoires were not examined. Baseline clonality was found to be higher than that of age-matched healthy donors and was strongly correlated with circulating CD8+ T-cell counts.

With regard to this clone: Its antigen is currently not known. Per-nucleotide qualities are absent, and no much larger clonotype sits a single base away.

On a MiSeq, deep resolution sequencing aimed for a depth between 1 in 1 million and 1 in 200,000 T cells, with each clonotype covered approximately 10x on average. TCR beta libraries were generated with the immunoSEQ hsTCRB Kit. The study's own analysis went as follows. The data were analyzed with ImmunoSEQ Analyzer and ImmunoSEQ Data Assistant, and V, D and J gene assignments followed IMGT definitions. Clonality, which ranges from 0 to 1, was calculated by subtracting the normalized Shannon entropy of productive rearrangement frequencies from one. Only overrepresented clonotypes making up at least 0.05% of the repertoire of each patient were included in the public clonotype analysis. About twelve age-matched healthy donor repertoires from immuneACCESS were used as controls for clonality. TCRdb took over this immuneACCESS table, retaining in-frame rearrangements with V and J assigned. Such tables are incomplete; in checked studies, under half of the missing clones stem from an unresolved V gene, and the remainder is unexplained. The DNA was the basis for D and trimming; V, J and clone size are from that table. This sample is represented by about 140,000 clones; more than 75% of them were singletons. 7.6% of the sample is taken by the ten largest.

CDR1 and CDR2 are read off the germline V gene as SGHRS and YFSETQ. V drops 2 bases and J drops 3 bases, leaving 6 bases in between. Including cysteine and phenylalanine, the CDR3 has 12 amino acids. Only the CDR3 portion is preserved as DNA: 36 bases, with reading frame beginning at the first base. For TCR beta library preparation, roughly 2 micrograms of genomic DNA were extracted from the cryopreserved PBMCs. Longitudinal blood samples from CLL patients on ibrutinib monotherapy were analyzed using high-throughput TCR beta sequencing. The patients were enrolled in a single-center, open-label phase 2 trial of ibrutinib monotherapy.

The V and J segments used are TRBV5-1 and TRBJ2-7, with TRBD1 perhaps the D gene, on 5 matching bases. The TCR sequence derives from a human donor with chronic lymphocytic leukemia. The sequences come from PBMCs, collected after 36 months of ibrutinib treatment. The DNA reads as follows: TGCGCCAGCAGCTTAAGGGGCTACGAGCAGTACTTC. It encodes CASSLRGYEQYF.